This note documents a single TCR beta chain sequence. Its specificity is unknown. This sample is part of a study of PD-1 blockade in classical Hodgkin lymphoma. About the study: Nivolumab was administered to patients intravenously at 3 mg/kg every 2 weeks. Notes on the study in general: Some patients began nivolumab under 1 year after ASCT. These patients were excluded from later analyses.

As to time point: cycle 4 day 1 (C4D1), after less than 7 weeks of nivolumab. All trial patients relapsed after autologous stem cell transplantation. Sequencing used immunoSEQ multiplex PCR; TCRdb keeps in-frame clones, though not all of them. Of tens of thousands of clones listed, around 74% are singletons. V shed 2 bases, J shed 5 bases, and the junction held 9 bases outside the gene matches. This CDR3 spans 17 amino acids. Germline V gene data show CDR1 as MGHRA and CDR2 as YSYEKL. The sample consisted of peripheral blood mononuclear cells (PBMCs), taken before the fourth cycle of nivolumab. V gene TRBV4-1 combines with J gene TRBJ2-3; 11 nucleotides line up with TRBD2. The TCR sequence derives from a human donor with classical Hodgkin lymphoma. The CDR3 is CASSQWGTSGSVDTQYF. The CDR3 region has the DNA TGCGCCAGCAGCCAATGGGGAACTAGCGGGAGTGTAGATACGCAGTATTTT.